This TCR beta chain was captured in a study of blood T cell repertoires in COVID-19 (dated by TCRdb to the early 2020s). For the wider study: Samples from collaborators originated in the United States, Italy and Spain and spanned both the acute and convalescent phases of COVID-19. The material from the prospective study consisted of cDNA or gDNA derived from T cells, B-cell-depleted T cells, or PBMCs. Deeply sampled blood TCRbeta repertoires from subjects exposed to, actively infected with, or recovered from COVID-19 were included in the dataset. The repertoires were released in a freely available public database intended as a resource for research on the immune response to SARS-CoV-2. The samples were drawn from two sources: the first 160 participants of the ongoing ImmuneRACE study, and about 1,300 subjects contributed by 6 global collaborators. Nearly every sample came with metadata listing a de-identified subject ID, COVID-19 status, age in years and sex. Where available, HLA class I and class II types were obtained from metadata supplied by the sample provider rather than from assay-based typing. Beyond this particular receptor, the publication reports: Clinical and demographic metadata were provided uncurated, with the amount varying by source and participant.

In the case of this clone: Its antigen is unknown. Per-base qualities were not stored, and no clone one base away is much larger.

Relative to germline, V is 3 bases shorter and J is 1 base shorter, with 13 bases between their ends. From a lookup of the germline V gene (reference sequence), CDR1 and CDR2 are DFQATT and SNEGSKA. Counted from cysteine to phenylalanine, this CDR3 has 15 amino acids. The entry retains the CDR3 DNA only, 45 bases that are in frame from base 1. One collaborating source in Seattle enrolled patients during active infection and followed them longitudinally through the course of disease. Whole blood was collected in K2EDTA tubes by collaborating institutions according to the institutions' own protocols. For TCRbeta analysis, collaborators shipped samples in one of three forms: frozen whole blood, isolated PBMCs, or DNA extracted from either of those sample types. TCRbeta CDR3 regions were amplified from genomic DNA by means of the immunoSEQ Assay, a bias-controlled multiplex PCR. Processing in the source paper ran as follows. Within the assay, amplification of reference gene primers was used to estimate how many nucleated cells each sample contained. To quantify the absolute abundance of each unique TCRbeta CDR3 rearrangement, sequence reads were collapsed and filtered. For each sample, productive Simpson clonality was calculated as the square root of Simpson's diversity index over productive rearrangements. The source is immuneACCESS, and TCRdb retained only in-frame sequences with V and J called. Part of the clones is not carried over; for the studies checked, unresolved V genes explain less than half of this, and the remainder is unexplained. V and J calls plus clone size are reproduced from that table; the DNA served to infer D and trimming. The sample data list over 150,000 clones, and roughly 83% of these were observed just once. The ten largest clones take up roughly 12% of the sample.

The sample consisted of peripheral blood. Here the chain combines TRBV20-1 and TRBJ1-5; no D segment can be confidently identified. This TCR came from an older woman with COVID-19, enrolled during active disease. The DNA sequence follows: TGCAGTGCTAGTGTACAGCTGGTGAGCAATCAGCCCCAGCATTTT. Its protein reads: CSASVQLVSNQPQHF.